Below, 4 T cell receptor beta chains from the same sample are listed, as sequenced in a study of blood T cells in healthy people across ages. Through a sample-barcoded 5' primer and a J-beta primer mix, a second PCR was run for roughly 6 to 12 cycles. TCRdb itself ran the 5' RACE reads through MiXCR, one entry per CDR3 protein. The repertoire has roughly 1,700,000 distinct CDR3 sequences, under 30% of them found once; the top ten carry 7% to 9%. The source material was blood. These receptors were obtained from a woman in her twenties or thirties in good health.

As regards this clonotype: The junction and the germline gene differ at one end; a read error may be behind it. This rearrangement joins TRBV18 to TRBJ2-6; 7 positions agree with TRBD2. This CDR3 region has 14 residues. Germline CDR1 is KGHSH and CDR2 is LQKENI. Written as DNA, the CDR3 is TGTGCCAGCTCACCACCGGGAGGGGCCAACGTCCCGACTTTC. Its translation is CASSPPGGANVPTF.

Note on this clonotype: The junction departs from the called germline gene at one end, perhaps through a read error. The J gene is TRBJ2-3, the V gene TRBV5-1; D call uncertain. Germline V gives CDR1 SGHRS, CDR2 YFSETQ. The CDR3 has 13 residues. CDR3 sequence reads: CASSLPPTDAQYF. CDR3 sequence (DNA): TGCGCCAGCAGCTTGCCCCCTACAGATGCGCAGTATTTT. Using reference TRBV5-1 and TRBJ2-3 for the parts outside the CDR3, the full variable domain is KAGVTQTPRYLIKTRGQQVTLSCSPISGHRSVSWYQQTPGQGLQFLFEYFSETQRNKGNFPGRFSGRQFSNSRSEMNVSTLELGDSALYLCASSLPPTDAQYFGPGTRLTVL.

This clonotype has ten or more counts. The chain combines TRBV27 with TRBJ2-7; 7 bases agree with TRBD2. The J segment lost 2 bases and the V segment lost 8 bases, leaving 3 bases of the junction unmatched. The CDR3 consists of 12 residues. Germline V lookup: CDR1 MNHEY, CDR2 SMNVEV (reference sequence). CDR3 in DNA: TGTGCCAGCGGGGGGGGGACCTACGAGCAGTACTTC. This translates into CASGGGTYEQYF.

The J gene is TRBJ2-7, the V gene TRBV2, with 11 bases identical to TRBD2. The CDR3 covers 15 residues. CDR1 is SNHLY, CDR2 FYNNEI, per germline. The junction had 8 bases not matched to a gene; V was cut back by 6 bases and J by 4 bases. As DNA, the CDR3 is TGTGCCAGCAGGTCGGGGGCTAGCGGGGGGTACGAGCAGTACTTC. Protein sequence: CASRSGASGGYEQYF.